These 14 T cell receptor beta chains were sequenced from one sample in a study of cytomegalovirus exposure and HLA in healthy donors. PCR used 60 Vbeta primers and 13 Jbeta primers. Using immunoSEQ multiplex PCR, the repertoire was profiled, and TCRdb retains in-frame clones only, with some absent. Here the sample spans 60,000 to 70,000 clones, 78% being singletons. Sequencing was performed on PBMCs. All receptors come from a man aged 35 to 55 in good health and CMV-seronegative.

Here the CDR3 reads CASSITGTVSSPLHF. CDR3 nucleotides: TGTGCCAGTAGTATTACGGGGACTGTCAGTTCACCCCTCCACTTT. The chain has TRBV19 and TRBJ1-6, with D possibly matching TRBD1 (5 bases). CDR1 is LNHDA and CDR2 is SQIVND in the germline V gene (reference sequence). This CDR3 has 15 residues. Trimming took 3 bases from V and 9 from J, leaving 15 bases between them.

The gene calls are TRBV5-4 and TRBJ1-1; TRBD1 matches at 9 bases. The CDR3 extends over 13 amino acids. Trimming removed 6 bases from V and 3 bases from J; junction bases left unmatched: 3. Looked up from germline, CDR1 is SGHNT and CDR2 is YYREEE (reference sequence). The CDR3 protein is CASTWDRDTEAFF. CDR3 bases: TGTGCCAGCACTTGGGACAGGGACACTGAAGCTTTCTTT.

Only one count was recorded for this clone. The V call is TRBV2, the J call TRBJ2-1; TRBD1 matches at 10 bases. This CDR3 contains 13 residues. Germline CDR1 and CDR2: SNHLY and FYNNEI. V trimming: 5 bases; J trimming: 8 bases; junction bases outside the gene matches: 3. The CDR3 spells CASSPGTGDEQFF. In DNA, the CDR3 is TGTGCCAGCAGTCCCGGGACAGGGGATGAGCAGTTCTTC.

The rearrangement joins TRBV19 to TRBJ1-6, with 7 positions matching TRBD1. The germline gives CDR1 LNHDA, CDR2 SQIVND (reference sequence). The CDR3 spans 13 residues. J gave up 10 bases and V 4 bases, and 4 bases lay outside the gene matches. The CDR3 bases are TGTGCCAGTAGTACGGACAGGTCGTCACCCCTCCACTTT. Amino acids: CASSTDRSSPLHF.

This chain links TRBV9 with TRBJ2-3, with D possibly matching TRBD2 (5 bases). The germline gives CDR1 SGDLS, CDR2 YYNGEE. CDR3 length: 14 amino acids. The germline V and J ends were trimmed by 0 bases and 7 bases, with 12 bases remaining between them. The CDR3, as DNA: TGTGCCAGCAGCGTAGAAGACCCGGGGTATACGCAGTATTTT. It encodes CASSVEDPGYTQYF.

J is TRBJ1-5 and V is TRBV7-8; TRBD1 matches 8 bases. In germline, CDR1 is SGHVS, CDR2 FQNEAQ. The V and J ends lost 5 bases and 2 bases, in that order; junction bases with no gene match: 8. There are 16 residues in the CDR3. CDR3 residues: CASSTRTGIGNQPQHF. In DNA, the CDR3 is TGTGCCAGCAGCACCCGGACAGGGATCGGCAATCAGCCCCAGCATTTT.

The chain couples TRBV2 to TRBJ2-5, with TRBD1 as a possible D gene (6 bases). The CDR3 loop spans 14 amino acids. Germline V gene data show CDR1 as SNHLY and CDR2 as FYNNEI. V gave up 6 bases and J gave up 9 bases, with 20 bases separating them. CDR3 sequence reads: CASRYRDMLKAQYF. CDR3 bases: TGTGCCAGCAGATACCGGGACATGTTAAAGGCCCAGTACTTC.

This rearrangement joins TRBV9 to TRBJ2-5, with 7 bases that match TRBD2. The end of the DNA aligns better with TRBJ2-7, so the J call may be wrong. Germline lookup yields CDR1 SGDLS and CDR2 YYNGEE. CDR3 length equals 15 residues. The CDR3 is CASSALSQRESEQYF. The CDR3 nucleotides are TGTGCCAGCAGCGCCCTCAGCCAGCGGGAAAGCGAGCAGTACTTC.

The V gene is TRBV11-2, the J gene TRBJ2-7; 9 bases align to TRBD1. CDR1 and CDR2 (germline): SGHAT, FQNNGV. This CDR3 spans 13 amino acids. Trimming took 8 bases from V and 6 from J; bases not matched to a gene: 8. The CDR3 coding sequence is TGTGCCAGCCAGCGGGACAGGGTTCCCGAGCAGTACTTC. Encoded protein: CASQRDRVPEQYF.

V gene TRBV19 combines with J gene TRBJ1-2; 9 bases are a match to TRBD1. V shed 3 bases, J shed 4 bases, and the junction held 6 bases outside the gene matches. CDR1 and CDR2 from the germline V gene are LNHDA and SQIVND (reference sequence). The CDR3 covers 15 residues. This chain's CDR3 is CASSMKDRGIYGYTF. Here the CDR3 DNA reads TGTGCCAGTAGTATGAAGGACAGGGGCATCTATGGCTACACCTTC.

A single count supports this clone. The V call is TRBV27, the J call TRBJ2-1; D is perhaps TRBD2 (5 bases). V lost 6 bases to trimming and J lost 4 bases, with 19 bases between them. CDR3 length: 16 amino acids. From germline, CDR1 is MNHEY and CDR2 SMNVEV (reference sequence). The CDR3 DNA reads TGTGCCAGCAGCACAAGCCAGCGGCAACAATACAATGAGCAGTTCTTC. Protein product: CASSTSQRQQYNEQFF.

The sample holds one count of this clone. The V gene is TRBV6-1, the J gene TRBJ1-6, with TRBD1 matching 8 bases. With 7 bases clipped from V and 1 base from J, the junction kept 3 bases outside the gene matches. The CDR3 sequence is 15 residues long. The germline V gene encodes CDR1 MNHNS and CDR2 SASEGT. CDR3 sequence reads: CASIQGASYNSPLHF. In nucleotides, the CDR3 is TGTGCCAGCATCCAGGGGGCTTCCTATAATTCACCCCTCCACTTT.

The chain joins TRBV19 to TRBJ1-4, with D maybe TRBD1 (6 bases). This CDR3 is built from 19 residues. V dropped 10 bases and J dropped 0 bases, with 27 bases sitting between them. The germline gives CDR1 LNHDA, CDR2 SQIVND (reference sequence). CDR3 sequence reads: CATAPGGNTIAATNEKLFF. The CDR3 nucleotides are TGTGCCACTGCCCCTGGGGGCAATACGATAGCAGCAACTAATGAAAAACTGTTTTTT. Based on the CDR3 plus reference TRBV19 and TRBJ1-4, the full variable domain is DGGITQSPKYLFRKEGQNVTLSCEQNLNHDAMYWYRQDPGQGLRLIYYSQIVNDFQKGDIAEGYSVSREKKESFPLTVTSAQKNPTAFYLCATAPGGNTIAATNEKLFFGSGTQLSVL.

This clone was detected once. The chain has TRBV7-6 and TRBJ1-6, with a tentative D call TRBD1 (5 bases). CDR3 length: 13 amino acids. The germline V and J ends were trimmed by 1 base and 13 bases, with 11 bases remaining between them. Germline V gene data show CDR1 as SGHVS and CDR2 as FNYEAQ. Written as DNA, the CDR3 is TGTGCCAGCAGCTTAGAGACAGTTTCGCCCCTCCACTTT. Its translation: CASSLETVSPLHF. Supplemented by reference TRBV7-6 and TRBJ1-6, the full variable domain reads GAGVSQSPRYKVTKRGQDVALRCDPISGHVSLYWYRQALGQGPEFLTYFNYEAQQDKSGLPNDRFSAERPEGSISTLTIQRTEQRDSAMYRCASSLETVSPLHFGNGTRLTVT.